The clone carrying this T cell receptor beta chain was seen many times. The time point here: pretreatment peripheral blood. Trimming pared 3 bases from V and 11 bases from J, leaving 20 bases between. This CDR3 is built from 16 residues. Germline V gene lookup returns CDR1 LNHDA and CDR2 SQIVND (reference sequence). The sample comes from a study of PD-L1 blockade in urothelial cancer. Study context: About 85% of the roughly 29 patients comprised males who had bladder-origin urothelial cancer. Blood gave a median about 140,000 T cells.

The assay was immunoSEQ multiplex PCR, and TCRdb's table has in-frame clones only and misses some. Among tens of thousands of clones, more than 75% were seen once, and the ten largest hold about 15%. This receptor was obtained from a man in his 60s with urothelial cancer. This chain joins TRBV19 and TRBJ1-6; the D gene is possibly TRBD1 (6 bases). The source was PBMCs, collected around atezolizumab (anti-PD-L1) treatment. The DNA of the CDR3 is TGTGCCAGTAGTATCGGGGGGGGCGGATACGCGACACCCCTCCACTTT. This gives the protein CASSIGGGGYATPLHF.